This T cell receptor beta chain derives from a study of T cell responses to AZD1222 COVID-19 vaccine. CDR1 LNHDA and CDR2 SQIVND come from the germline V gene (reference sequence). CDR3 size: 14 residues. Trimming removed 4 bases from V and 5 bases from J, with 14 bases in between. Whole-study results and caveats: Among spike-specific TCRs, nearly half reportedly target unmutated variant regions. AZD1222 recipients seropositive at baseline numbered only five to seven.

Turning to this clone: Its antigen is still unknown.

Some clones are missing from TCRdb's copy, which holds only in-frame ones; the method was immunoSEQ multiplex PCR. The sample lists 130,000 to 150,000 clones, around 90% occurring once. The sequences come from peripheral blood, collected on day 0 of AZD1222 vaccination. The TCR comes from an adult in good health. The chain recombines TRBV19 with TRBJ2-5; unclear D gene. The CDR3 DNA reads TGTGCCAGTAGTACCCCAGGTCTTGGGGAGACCCAGTACTTC. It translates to CASSTPGLGETQYF.